The entry that follows covers one T cell receptor beta chain sequence. Its target antigen remains unknown. No per-base quality is available; no much larger clone lies one base away. The sample comes from a study of beta chain features in type 1 diabetes (dated by TCRdb to the late 2010s). Describing the broader study: Mean age, gender distribution, total cell number and subset yield were not different between patients and healthy donors. A total of 107,917,701 sorted cells were examined across all samples, and RNA yield correlated strongly with the number of cells per subset. In the study, TCRB repertoires of sorted circulating CD4+ T cell subsets from recently diagnosed type 1 diabetes patients were compared with those of matched healthy donors. Regulatory and stem cell-like memory subsets were isolated from only 8 patients and roughly eight healthy donors, whereas naive and central memory subsets came from all 30 or so donors. Findings and caveats that apply to the study as a whole: Because cDNA was sequenced instead of genomic DNA, activated cells with high expression could be over-represented, although the groups did not differ in activation or CD3 levels. Type 1 diabetes patients showed a moderate but significant shortening of TCRB CDR3 length in all four CD4+ subsets. Shorter templates might have been favored by PCR, but patient and control samples were amplified and corrected together, so both groups would have been affected equally by any skew. The naive, central memory and regulatory TCRB repertoires appeared to resemble one another more closely among patients than among healthy donors. Fewer insertions and more nucleotide deletions at VDJ recombination sites were observed in patients with type 1 diabetes, implying thymic rearrangement abnormalities. Because the HLA sub-analyses included only small numbers of individuals, any influence of HLA type on TCRB rearrangement was left unresolved.

Each donor gave one peripheral blood draw, approximately 110 mL on average, collected into heparinised tubes. Using a panel that included CD45RO, CCR7, CD25, CD127, CD95 and CD27, naive, central memory, regulatory and stem cell-like memory CD4+ T cells were sorted on a BD FACSAria II. A purity above 95% was achieved for all sorted populations. PBMCs were isolated right away by Lymphoprep density gradient centrifugation and were stained directly, without culture. So that batch effects would be minimized, each experiment stained and sorted samples in pairs, pairing one healthy donor with one patient. The High Capacity cDNA Reverse Transcription Kit was used to reverse transcribe all of the isolated RNA, meaning that expressed TCRB transcripts were what got sequenced. Stem cell-like memory T cell samples underwent survey-depth immunoSEQ sequencing, averaging about 1 million total reads per sample. After sorted cells were lysed in RLT buffer, RNA was extracted with DNase-treated RNeasy Micro or Mini kits, with the choice depending on cell number. Each cell subset was processed on its own to prevent cross-contamination, while patient and healthy donor samples were processed together. The immunoSEQ multiplex PCR was used to amplify TCRB sequences from cDNA, generating 87-bp fragments that spanned the CDR3 region. The amplicons were sequenced using the Illumina HiSeq platform. The study's own analysis went as follows. Synthetic template baselines were used to correct PCR bias computationally, reads within Hamming distance 2 were collapsed, and singletons that could not be merged were discarded. Reads were aligned to IMGT to assign V, D and J genes, CDR3 length, and insertions or deletions at six rearrangement sites. Within each subset, clonotype counts were normalized to sorted cell number, after which true diversity and Gini coefficients were computed with the tcR R package. The overlap coefficient, calculated on TCRB nucleotide sequences, was used to measure repertoire sharing. Held by TCRdb, this immuneACCESS table contains in-frame sequences only and omits some clones. Under half of the omission traces to an unresolved V gene where checked; the cause of the rest is unknown. V, J and clone size reflect that table, while D and trimming were determined from the DNA. The table for this sample lists about 23,000 clones; roughly 56% of them were counted only once. The ten top clones hold 0.37% of the sample.

The CDR3 runs 14 amino acids, cysteine and phenylalanine included. Only the CDR3 DNA stays, 42 bases, in frame from base 1. The V and J ends are trimmed by 6 bases and 0 bases, leaving 12 bases between them. CDR1 and CDR2 are read off the germline V gene as WSHSY and SAAADI. The chain uses TRBV10-2 and TRBJ2-7, with no confidently assigned D gene. The sequence was obtained from a man younger than 35 with type 1 diabetes. Sample: stem cell memory CD4+ T cells from blood. The sample's cell subset or site label, in plain terms: stem cell-like memory CD4+ T cells. The nucleotides are TGCGCCAGCAGCCACAGTTCCAACTCCTACGAGCAGTACTTC. Translated, this is CASSHSSNSYEQYF.